These T cell receptor beta chains were read from a single sample in a study of cytomegalovirus exposure and HLA in healthy donors. TCRdb keeps only in-frame clones here, not all; method: immunoSEQ multiplex PCR. The repertoire holds about 180,000 clones, with 77% as singletons. The sequenced material came from PBMCs. All receptors come from a woman aged 60 to 75 in good health and CMV-seropositive. CDR3s include the opening cysteine and the closing phenylalanine or tryptophan. Fields, in order: D gene, V gene, J gene, clone size, CDR3 DNA, CDR3 protein. A D gene is named only where the DNA matches it firmly. The listing skips clone size in some rows; elsewhere it reads once, few, many or a size class.

D: .; V: TRBV19; J: TRBJ2-7; size: .; DNA: TGTGCCAGTAGTATCAGTTATTCCTACGAGCAGTACTTC; CDR3: CASSISYSYEQYF
D: TRBD2; V: TRBV19; J: TRBJ2-2; size: .; DNA: TGTGCCAGTAAAGGACTAGCGGGAACGAACACCGGGGAGCTGTTTTTT; CDR3: CASKGLAGTNTGELFF
D: TRBD1; V: TRBV5-6; J: TRBJ2-3; size: .; DNA: TGTGCCAGCAGCCTGGACAGGGTCTCCACAGATACGCAGTATTTT; CDR3: CASSLDRVSTDTQYF
D: .; V: TRBV5-4; J: TRBJ2-7; size: .; DNA: TGTGCCAGCAGCCAAGCCCCTCTCTACGAGCAGTACTTC; CDR3: CASSQAPLYEQYF
D: .; V: TRBV7-2; J: TRBJ1-1; size: .; DNA: TGTGCCAGCAGCCGGACAGAGAACACTGAAGCTTTCTTT; CDR3: CASSRTENTEAFF
D: .; V: TRBV2; J: TRBJ1-2; size: few; DNA: TGTGCCAGCAGTGATACTACGACTCCTGGAAACTATGGCTACACCTTC; CDR3: CASSDTTTPGNYGYTF
D: TRBD1; V: TRBV10-3; J: TRBJ2-5; size: once; DNA: TGTGCCATCAGTTCAACGACAGGGGGAGAGACCCAGTACTTC; CDR3: CAISSTTGGETQYF
D: TRBD1; V: TRBV4-2; J: TRBJ2-7; size: .; DNA: TGTGCCAGCAGCCAAGACCCCGGACAGGGGGTCAACGAGCAGTACTTC; CDR3: CASSQDPGQGVNEQYF
D: .; V: TRBV27; J: TRBJ1-5; size: .; DNA: TGTGCCAGCCGTCCGGGGTACGGCAATCAGCCCCAGCATTTT; CDR3: CASRPGYGNQPQHF
D: TRBD1; V: TRBV27; J: TRBJ2-5; size: .; DNA: TGTGCCAGCAGTTTACTTGGACAGGGGCCGTACCAAGAGACCCAGTACTTC; CDR3: CASSLLGQGPYQETQYF
D: TRBD2; V: TRBV5-4; J: TRBJ2-7; size: .; DNA: TGTGCCAGTTGGGAAGCGGGGGGCTTAACCTACGAGCAGTACTTC; CDR3: CASWEAGGLTYEQYF